The source of this T cell receptor (beta chain) is a study of vaccination and CD4 T cells after COVID-19. On the study more broadly: Sampling post-COVID took place a median 101 days after diagnosis (range 35 to 161).

Turning to this clonotype: Antigen: not known.

Germline CDR1 and CDR2: SGHTA and FQGNSA. The trim removed 5 bases at V and 7 bases at J, leaving 9 bases unmatched. CDR3 size: 14 residues. Study-wide findings and caveats: The appearance of a median roughly 90% of reactive clones in convalescent patients occurred only post-vaccination.

PCR positivity dates ran from March to December 2020, preceding US Alpha, Beta and Delta variants. TCRdb reprocessed the PCR reads with MiXCR, giving one entry per CDR3 protein. The sample holds about 18,000 distinct CDR3 sequences, 62% seen once. The input for sequencing was CD4+ T cells from blood, taken before SARS-CoV-2 vaccination. This receptor was obtained from a human donor who had recovered from COVID-19. The rearrangement links TRBV7-2 to TRBJ2-7; 9 nucleotides match TRBD2. CDR3 nucleotide sequence: TGTGCCAGCAGCGAGGGAGGGACTAGCTTTGAGCAGTACTTC. Translated: CASSEGGTSFEQYF.